The rows below give T cell receptor beta chains drawn from one sample of a study of blood T cell repertoires in COVID-19. Clones were sequenced by immunoSEQ multiplex PCR, and TCRdb holds only the in-frame ones, with some missing. Of fewer than 250,000 clones listed, around 80% are singletons. The sequenced sample consisted of peripheral blood. These receptors originate from a woman aged 60-75 years with COVID-19, enrolled during active disease. Each CDR3 is given with its conserved first and last residue. Each record gives: J gene, V gene, D gene, clone size, CDR3 DNA, CDR3 protein. A D gene is named only where the DNA matches it firmly. Clone size appears in some rows only: once, few, many, or a class for an expanded clone.

j_gene: TRBJ1-5
v_gene: TRBV7-9
d_gene: TRBD1
abundance: NA
CDR3nt: TGTGCCAGCAGGGGACAGGATAGCAATCAGCCCCAGCATTTT
CDR3aa: CASRGQDSNQPQHF

j_gene: TRBJ1-2
v_gene: TRBV19
d_gene: NA
abundance: NA
CDR3nt: TGTGCCAGTAGTGCCAGGATCATTAACTATGGCTACACCTTC
CDR3aa: CASSARIINYGYTF

j_gene: TRBJ2-2
v_gene: TRBV7-8
d_gene: NA
abundance: NA
CDR3nt: TGTGCCAGCAGCCACCGGAGGGGACGGACCGGGGAGCTGTTTTTT
CDR3aa: CASSHRRGRTGELFF

j_gene: TRBJ2-5
v_gene: TRBV30
d_gene: TRBD1
abundance: NA
CDR3nt: TGTGCCTGGAGCCCAGGTCTTGGACAGGGGGCGAGGGAGACCCAGTACTTC
CDR3aa: CAWSPGLGQGARETQYF

j_gene: TRBJ2-3
v_gene: TRBV4-1
d_gene: TRBD2
abundance: NA
CDR3nt: TGCGCCAGCAGCCAAAGGACTAGCGGGAGTGTTTATACGCAGTATTTT
CDR3aa: CASSQRTSGSVYTQYF

j_gene: TRBJ1-2
v_gene: TRBV12-2
d_gene: NA
abundance: NA
CDR3nt: TGTGCAAGTCGCTTAGCGCTATTTGGGGCAGGGGAGTTGAACTATGGCTACACCTTC
CDR3aa: CASRLALFGAGELNYGYTF

j_gene: TRBJ1-2
v_gene: TRBV6-5
d_gene: TRBD1
abundance: NA
CDR3nt: TGTGCCAGCAAAATAGGACAGGGTGGCTATGGCTACACCTTC
CDR3aa: CASKIGQGGYGYTF

j_gene: TRBJ1-2
v_gene: TRBV11-2
d_gene: TRBD1
abundance: few
CDR3nt: TGTGCCAGCAGCTCAACAGGGGTCTATGGCTACACCTTC
CDR3aa: CASSSTGVYGYTF

j_gene: TRBJ1-1
v_gene: TRBV24-1
d_gene: NA
abundance: NA
CDR3nt: TGTGCCACCAGTGATCCTACCCGTGAGGGAGCTTTCTTT
CDR3aa: CATSDPTREGAFF

j_gene: TRBJ2-2
v_gene: TRBV7-8
d_gene: TRBD1
abundance: few
CDR3nt: TGTGCCAGCAGCACCGGGACAGACACCGGGGAGCTGTTTTTT
CDR3aa: CASSTGTDTGELFF

j_gene: TRBJ1-1
v_gene: TRBV5-6
d_gene: NA
abundance: few
CDR3nt: TGTGCCAGCAGCTTCCTGACTCCTGAAGCTTTCTTT
CDR3aa: CASSFLTPEAFF

j_gene: TRBJ1-6
v_gene: TRBV27
d_gene: NA
abundance: NA
CDR3nt: TGTGCCAGCAGTTCGGAGGAGGGTTCACCCCTCCACTTT
CDR3aa: CASSSEEGSPLHF

j_gene: TRBJ2-2
v_gene: TRBV25-1
d_gene: NA
abundance: NA
CDR3nt: TGTGCCAGCAGTGAATATCCAGGGTCCGGGGAGCTGTTTTTT
CDR3aa: CASSEYPGSGELFF

j_gene: TRBJ1-1
v_gene: TRBV7-2
d_gene: NA
abundance: NA
CDR3nt: TGTGCCAGCAGCCCCCGGGGTAGGAACACTGAAGCTTTCTTT
CDR3aa: CASSPRGRNTEAFF

j_gene: TRBJ2-7
v_gene: TRBV6-5
d_gene: TRBD2
abundance: NA
CDR3nt: TGTGCCAGCAGTTCCCGGACCAGCGGGAGAGTCTACGAGCAGTACTTC
CDR3aa: CASSSRTSGRVYEQYF

j_gene: TRBJ1-2
v_gene: TRBV30
d_gene: NA
abundance: once
CDR3nt: TGTGCCTGGAGTCCGACAGATAACTATGGCTACACCTTC
CDR3aa: CAWSPTDNYGYTF

j_gene: TRBJ1-1
v_gene: TRBV27
d_gene: NA
abundance: NA
CDR3nt: TGTGCCAGCAGTTTGGACAGTAGGGTGAACACTGAAGCTTTCTTT
CDR3aa: CASSLDSRVNTEAFF

j_gene: TRBJ2-4
v_gene: TRBV5-3
d_gene: NA
abundance: NA
CDR3nt: TGTGCCAGAAGCTTGGGCCCCTACCAACTTATAGCCAAAAACATTCAGTACTTC
CDR3aa: CARSLGPYQLIAKNIQYF

j_gene: TRBJ1-5
v_gene: TRBV28
d_gene: TRBD1
abundance: NA
CDR3nt: TGTGCCAGCAGCCAGGGACAGGGGGCGAGCAATCAGCCCCAGCATTTT
CDR3aa: CASSQGQGASNQPQHF

j_gene: TRBJ1-1
v_gene: TRBV21-1
d_gene: NA
abundance: NA
CDR3nt: TGTGCCAGCAGCAAAAGGGAAGAGGGGGGGATCGATGACACTGAAGCTTTCTTT
CDR3aa: CASSKREEGGIDDTEAFF

j_gene: TRBJ2-1
v_gene: TRBV7-3
d_gene: TRBD2
abundance: NA
CDR3nt: TGTGCCAGCAGCAAGGAGGGACTAGCGGGAGACAATGAGCAGTTCTTC
CDR3aa: CASSKEGLAGDNEQFF

j_gene: TRBJ1-4
v_gene: TRBV7-2
d_gene: TRBD1
abundance: few
CDR3nt: TGTGCCAGCAGCTTATCCGGGACAGGGACTGAAAAACTGTTTTTT
CDR3aa: CASSLSGTGTEKLFF

j_gene: TRBJ1-2
v_gene: TRBV25-1
d_gene: NA
abundance: NA
CDR3nt: TGTGCCAGCTGCCGGGGGGGCGCCTATGGCTACACCTTC
CDR3aa: CASCRGGAYGYTF

j_gene: TRBJ2-3
v_gene: TRBV19
d_gene: TRBD1
abundance: once
CDR3nt: TGTGCCAGTAGTCCCCGTCGGACAGGAGGAGATACGCAGTATTTT
CDR3aa: CASSPRRTGGDTQYF

j_gene: TRBJ2-2
v_gene: TRBV15
d_gene: TRBD1
abundance: NA
CDR3nt: TGTGCCACCAGCAGACAAAGGTCGGGGCAGGGGGCTTTTTCAACCGGGGAGCTGTTTTTT
CDR3aa: CATSRQRSGQGAFSTGELFF

j_gene: TRBJ1-1
v_gene: TRBV28
d_gene: NA
abundance: once
CDR3nt: TGTGCCAGCAGGACAGGCCTCATGAACACTGAAGCTTTCTTT
CDR3aa: CASRTGLMNTEAFF

j_gene: TRBJ2-5
v_gene: TRBV28
d_gene: TRBD2
abundance: NA
CDR3nt: TGTGCCAGCAGTTTGTGGACTAGCGGGATCGTATCAGAAGAGACCCAGTACTTC
CDR3aa: CASSLWTSGIVSEETQYF

j_gene: TRBJ2-2
v_gene: TRBV7-3
d_gene: NA
abundance: NA
CDR3nt: TGTGCCAGCAGCCGCCCGGGACAAGCGAACACCGGGGAGCTGTTTTTT
CDR3aa: CASSRPGQANTGELFF

j_gene: TRBJ1-4
v_gene: TRBV27
d_gene: TRBD1
abundance: NA
CDR3nt: TGTGCCAGCAGTTTGAGGGGGCCAGCAACTAATGAAAAACTGTTTTTT
CDR3aa: CASSLRGPATNEKLFF

j_gene: TRBJ1-3
v_gene: TRBV4-2
d_gene: TRBD1
abundance: few
CDR3nt: TGTGCCAGCAGCCAAGATCGTGGCAGGGGGGCTGGAAACACCATATATTTT
CDR3aa: CASSQDRGRGAGNTIYF

j_gene: TRBJ2-3
v_gene: TRBV6-6
d_gene: NA
abundance: NA
CDR3nt: TGTGCCAGCACCCCCTCTGGGCGCAGGGGCACAGATACGCAGTATTTT
CDR3aa: CASTPSGRRGTDTQYF

j_gene: TRBJ2-3
v_gene: TRBV27
d_gene: NA
abundance: NA
CDR3nt: TGTGCCAGCAGTATCGTCCGCGCAGATACGCAGTATTTT
CDR3aa: CASSIVRADTQYF

j_gene: TRBJ2-7
v_gene: TRBV19
d_gene: NA
abundance: NA
CDR3nt: TGTGCCAGTAGTATTTCCCACGGGACAACCTACGAGCAGTACTTC
CDR3aa: CASSISHGTTYEQYF